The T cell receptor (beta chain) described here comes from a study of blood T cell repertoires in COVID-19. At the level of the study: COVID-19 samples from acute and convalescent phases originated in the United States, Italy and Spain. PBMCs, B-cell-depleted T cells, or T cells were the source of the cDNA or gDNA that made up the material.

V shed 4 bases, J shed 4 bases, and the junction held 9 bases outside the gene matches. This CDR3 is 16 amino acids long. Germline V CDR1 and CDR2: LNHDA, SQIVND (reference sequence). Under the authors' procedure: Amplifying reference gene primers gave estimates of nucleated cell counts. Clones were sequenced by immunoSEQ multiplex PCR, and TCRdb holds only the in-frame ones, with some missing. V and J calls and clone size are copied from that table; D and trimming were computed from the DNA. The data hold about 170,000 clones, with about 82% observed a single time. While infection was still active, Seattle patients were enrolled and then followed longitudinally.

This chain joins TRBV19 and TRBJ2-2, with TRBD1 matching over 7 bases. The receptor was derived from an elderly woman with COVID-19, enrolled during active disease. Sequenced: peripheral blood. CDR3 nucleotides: TGTGCCAGTAGTAATCCAACAGGGGTGGGCACCGGGGAGCTGTTTTTT. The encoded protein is CASSNPTGVGTGELFF. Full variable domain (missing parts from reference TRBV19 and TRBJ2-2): DGGITQSPKYLFRKEGQNVTLSCEQNLNHDAMYWYRQDPGQGLRLIYYSQIVNDFQKGDIAEGYSVSREKKESFPLTVTSAQKNPTAFYLCASSNPTGVGTGELFFGEGSRLTVL.